The present TCR beta chain was sequenced within a study of STAT5B mutations in CD4+ large granular lymphocyte leukemia. Notes on the study in general: Approximately 25% of private leukemic clonotypes occurred rarely in other patients' non-leukemic repertoires. Compared with healthy controls (2/35), patient top clones favored TRBV06 (8/27).

The ends lost 6 bases at V and 5 bases at J; junction bases unmatched: 5. The CDR3 is 14 residues long. In germline, CDR1 is WSHSY, CDR2 SAAADI. A remark on this clone: Antigen: not known.

Per the original methods: Productive clonotypes were detectable down to 2.59 x 10-5 frequency. The protocol was immunoSEQ multiplex PCR, while the TCRdb copy is restricted to in-frame clones and leaves out a portion. V and J calls plus clone size are reproduced from that table; the DNA served to infer D and trimming. The sample has some 40,000 clones; 65% to 85% are singletons. The chain joins TRBV10-2 to TRBJ2-1; 9 nucleotides line up with TRBD1. The source of this sequence is a human donor in good health. The source material was CD4+ T cells from blood buffy coats. This CDR3 reads CASSRDRVDNEQFF. The CDR3 region has the DNA TGCGCCAGCAGCCGGGACAGGGTCGACAATGAGCAGTTCTTC.